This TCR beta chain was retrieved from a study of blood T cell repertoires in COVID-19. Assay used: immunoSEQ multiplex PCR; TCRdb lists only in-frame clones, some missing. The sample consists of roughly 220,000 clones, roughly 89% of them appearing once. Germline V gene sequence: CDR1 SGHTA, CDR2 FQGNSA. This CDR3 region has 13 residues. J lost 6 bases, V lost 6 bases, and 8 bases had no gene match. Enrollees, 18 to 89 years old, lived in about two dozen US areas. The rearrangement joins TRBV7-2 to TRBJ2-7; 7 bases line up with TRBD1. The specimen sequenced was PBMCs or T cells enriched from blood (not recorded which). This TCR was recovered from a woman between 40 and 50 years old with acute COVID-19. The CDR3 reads CASRATGSLEQYF. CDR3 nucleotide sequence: TGTGCCAGCAGAGCGACAGGGTCCCTCGAGCAGTACTTC.